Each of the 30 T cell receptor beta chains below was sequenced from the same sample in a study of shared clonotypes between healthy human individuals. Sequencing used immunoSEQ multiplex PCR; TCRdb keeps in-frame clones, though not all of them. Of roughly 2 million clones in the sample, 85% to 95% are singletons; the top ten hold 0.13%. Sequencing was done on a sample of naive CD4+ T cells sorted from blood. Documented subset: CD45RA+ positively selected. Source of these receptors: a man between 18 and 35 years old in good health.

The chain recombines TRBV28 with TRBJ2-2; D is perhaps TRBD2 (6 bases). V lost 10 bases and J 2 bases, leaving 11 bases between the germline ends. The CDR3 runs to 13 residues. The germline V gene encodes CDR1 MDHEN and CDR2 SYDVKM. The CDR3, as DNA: TGTGCCACCGGGACTGTCAACACCGGGGAGCTGTTTTTT. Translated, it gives CATGTVNTGELFF.

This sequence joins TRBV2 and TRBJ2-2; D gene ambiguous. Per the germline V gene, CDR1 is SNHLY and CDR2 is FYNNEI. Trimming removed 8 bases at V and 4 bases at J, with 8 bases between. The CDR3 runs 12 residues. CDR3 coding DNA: TGTGCCAGCGGACCCTCCACCGGGGAGCTGTTTTTT. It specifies CASGPSTGELFF.

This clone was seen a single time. CDR3 amino acids: CAWSSGSNQPQHF. In nucleotides, the CDR3 is TGTGCCTGGAGTTCAGGGAGCAATCAGCCCCAGCATTTT. The chain carries TRBV30 and TRBJ1-5; tentative D call: TRBD1 (5 bases). CDR3 length: 13 amino acids. Trimming left V 2 bases short and J 1 base short, with 6 bases between. From germline, CDR1 is GTSNPN and CDR2 SVGIG (reference sequence).

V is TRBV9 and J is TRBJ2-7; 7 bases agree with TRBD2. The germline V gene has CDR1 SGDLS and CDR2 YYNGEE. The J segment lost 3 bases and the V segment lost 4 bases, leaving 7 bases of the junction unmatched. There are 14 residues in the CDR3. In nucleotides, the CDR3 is TGTGCCAGCAGCTCCCAAGCGGGGAACTACGAGCAGTACTTC. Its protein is CASSSQAGNYEQYF.

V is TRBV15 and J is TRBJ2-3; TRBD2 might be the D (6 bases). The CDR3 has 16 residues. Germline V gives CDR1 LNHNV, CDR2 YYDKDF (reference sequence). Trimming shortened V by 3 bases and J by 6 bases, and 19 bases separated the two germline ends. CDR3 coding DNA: TGTGCCACCAGCAGGGAGCGGGCGGACTGGATCGATACGCAGTATTTT. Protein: CATSRERADWIDTQYF.

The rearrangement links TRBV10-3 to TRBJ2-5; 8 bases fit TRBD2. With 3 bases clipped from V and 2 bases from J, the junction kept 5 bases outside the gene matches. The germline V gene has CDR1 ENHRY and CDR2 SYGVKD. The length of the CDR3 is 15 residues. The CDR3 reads CAISDLAGGQETQYF. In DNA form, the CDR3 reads TGTGCCATCAGTGACCTTGCGGGGGGTCAAGAGACCCAGTACTTC.

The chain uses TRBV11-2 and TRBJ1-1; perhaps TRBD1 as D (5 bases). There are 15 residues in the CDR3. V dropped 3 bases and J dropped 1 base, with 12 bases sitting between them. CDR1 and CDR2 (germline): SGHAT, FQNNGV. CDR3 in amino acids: CASSFRGASNTEAFF. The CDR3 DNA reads TGTGCCAGCAGCTTTCGAGGGGCTTCGAACACTGAAGCTTTCTTT.

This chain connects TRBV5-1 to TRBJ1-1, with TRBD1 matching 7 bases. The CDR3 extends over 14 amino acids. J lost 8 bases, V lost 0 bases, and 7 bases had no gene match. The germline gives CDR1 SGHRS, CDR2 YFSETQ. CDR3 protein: CASSLGSGGTEAFF. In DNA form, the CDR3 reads TGCGCCAGCAGCTTGGGGTCAGGGGGTACCGAAGCTTTCTTT.

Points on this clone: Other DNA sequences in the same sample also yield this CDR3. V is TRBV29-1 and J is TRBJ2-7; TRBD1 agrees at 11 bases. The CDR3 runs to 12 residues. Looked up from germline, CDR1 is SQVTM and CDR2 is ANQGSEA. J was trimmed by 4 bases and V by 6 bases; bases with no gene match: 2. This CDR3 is CSVGTGGYEQYF. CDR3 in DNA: TGCAGCGTCGGGACAGGGGGGTACGAGCAGTACTTC.

CDR3 nucleotide sequence: TGTGCCAGCAGCTTGATAGGTCGAGACACAGATACGCAGTATTTT. Translating gives CASSLIGRDTDTQYF. The chain has TRBV5-4 and TRBJ2-3, with D uncertain. V was pared by 1 base and J by 2 bases, with 11 bases between. The length of the CDR3 is 15 residues. Germline V gives CDR1 SGHNT, CDR2 YYREEE (reference sequence).

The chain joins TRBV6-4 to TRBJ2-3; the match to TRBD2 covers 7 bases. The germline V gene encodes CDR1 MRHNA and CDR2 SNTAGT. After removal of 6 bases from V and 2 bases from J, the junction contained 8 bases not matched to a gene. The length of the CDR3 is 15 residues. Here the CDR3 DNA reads TGTGCCAGCAGCGAAGCGGGGCGATACACAGATACGCAGTATTTT. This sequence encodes CASSEAGRYTDTQYF.

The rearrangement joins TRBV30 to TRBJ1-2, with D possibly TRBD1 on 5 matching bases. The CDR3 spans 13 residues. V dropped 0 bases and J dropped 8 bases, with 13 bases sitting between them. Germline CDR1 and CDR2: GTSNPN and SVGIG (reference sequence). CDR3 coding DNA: TGTGCCTGGAGTGTAGAGGCTGGGGGAGGCTACACCTTC. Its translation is CAWSVEAGGGYTF.

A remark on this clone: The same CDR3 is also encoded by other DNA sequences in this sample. CDR3 DNA: TGTGCCAGCAGCTTGGGAGTTTCCTACGAGCAGTACTTC. It translates to CASSLGVSYEQYF. The J gene is TRBJ2-7, the V gene TRBV7-2, with a possible D match to TRBD2 (5 bases). Germline V gives CDR1 SGHTA, CDR2 FQGNSA. The V end lost 3 bases, the J end lost 1 base, and 7 bases lay between the germline ends. The CDR3 is made up of 13 amino acids. Full variable domain (remainder filled in from reference TRBV7-2 and TRBJ2-7): GAGVSQSPSNKVTEKGKDVELRCDPISGHTALYWYRQSLGQGLEFLIYFQGNSAPDKSGLPSDRFSAERTGGSVSTLTIQRTQQEDSAVYLCASSLGVSYEQYFGPGTRLTVT.

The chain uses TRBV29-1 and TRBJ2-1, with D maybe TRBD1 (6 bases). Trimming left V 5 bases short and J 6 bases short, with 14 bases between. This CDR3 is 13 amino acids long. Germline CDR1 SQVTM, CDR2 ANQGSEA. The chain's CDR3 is CSVRGTIGNEQFF. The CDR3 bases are TGCAGCGTTAGGGGGACCATAGGCAATGAGCAGTTCTTC.

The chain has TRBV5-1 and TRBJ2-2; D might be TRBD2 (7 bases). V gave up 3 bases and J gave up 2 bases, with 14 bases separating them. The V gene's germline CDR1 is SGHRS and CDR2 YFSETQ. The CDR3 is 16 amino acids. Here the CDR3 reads CASSSDGGLNTGELFF. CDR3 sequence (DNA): TGCGCCAGCAGCTCCGACGGGGGGCTTAACACCGGGGAGCTGTTTTTT.

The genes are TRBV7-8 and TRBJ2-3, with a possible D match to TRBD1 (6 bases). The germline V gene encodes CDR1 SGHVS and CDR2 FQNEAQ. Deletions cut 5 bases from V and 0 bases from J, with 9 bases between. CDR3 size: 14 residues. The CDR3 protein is CASSIQGSTDTQYF. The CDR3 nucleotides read TGTGCCAGCAGCATCCAGGGGAGCACAGATACGCAGTATTTT. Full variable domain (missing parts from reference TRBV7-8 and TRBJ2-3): GAGVSQSPRYKVAKRGQDVALRCDPISGHVSLFWYQQALGQGPEFLTYFQNEAQLDKSGLPSDRFFAERPEGSVSTLKIQRTQQEDSAVYLCASSIQGSTDTQYFGPGTRLTVL.

The CDR3 spells CASSEEGGAEAFF. Written as DNA, the CDR3 is TGTGCCAGCAGTGAAGAAGGGGGGGCTGAAGCTTTCTTT. The V call is TRBV2, the J call TRBJ1-1; a possible D gene is TRBD1 (6 bases). With 1 base removed from V and 6 bases from J, the gap between germline ends came to 9 bases. Germline V gene data show CDR1 as SNHLY and CDR2 as FYNNEI. The CDR3 sequence is 13 residues long.

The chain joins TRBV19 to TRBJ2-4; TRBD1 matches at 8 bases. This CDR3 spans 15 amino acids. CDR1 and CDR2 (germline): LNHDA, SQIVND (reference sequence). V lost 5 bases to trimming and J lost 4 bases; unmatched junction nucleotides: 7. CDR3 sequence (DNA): TGTGCCAGTAGTGACATCAGGGGGCCTAAAAACATTCAGTACTTC. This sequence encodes CASSDIRGPKNIQYF.

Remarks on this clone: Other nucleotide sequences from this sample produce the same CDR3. CDR3 coding DNA: TGCGCCAGCAGCTTGGGCCATAACACCGGGGAGCTGTTTTTT. This codes for CASSLGHNTGELFF. The V gene is TRBV5-1, the J gene TRBJ2-2; no reliable D call. From germline, CDR1 is SGHRS and CDR2 YFSETQ. The CDR3 contains 14 residues. Trimming left V 0 bases short and J 2 bases short, with 5 bases between.

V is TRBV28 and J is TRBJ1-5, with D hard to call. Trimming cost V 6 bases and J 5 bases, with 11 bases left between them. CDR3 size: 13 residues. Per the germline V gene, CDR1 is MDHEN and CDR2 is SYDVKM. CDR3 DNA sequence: TGTGCCAGCAGCCGGACCCCCGATCAGCCCCAGCATTTT. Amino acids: CASSRTPDQPQHF.

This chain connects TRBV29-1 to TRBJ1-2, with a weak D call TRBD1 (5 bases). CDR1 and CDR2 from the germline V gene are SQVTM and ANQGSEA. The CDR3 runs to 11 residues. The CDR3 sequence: CSGQGGDGYTF. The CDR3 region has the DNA TGCAGTGGGCAGGGCGGCGATGGCTACACCTTC.

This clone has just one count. The CDR3 spells CASSSGLAGGLDEQYF. CDR3 coding DNA: TGCGCCAGCAGCTCTGGACTAGCGGGGGGCTTGGACGAGCAGTACTTC. The chain joins TRBV5-1 to TRBJ2-7, with 14 bases aligning to TRBD2. CDR3 length: 16 amino acids. After removal of 3 bases from V and 5 bases from J, the junction contained 7 bases not matched to a gene. Looked up from germline, CDR1 is SGHRS and CDR2 is YFSETQ.

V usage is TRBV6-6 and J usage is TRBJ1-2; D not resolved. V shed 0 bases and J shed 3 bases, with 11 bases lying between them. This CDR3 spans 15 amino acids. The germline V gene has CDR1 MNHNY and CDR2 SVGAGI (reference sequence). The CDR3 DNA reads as TGTGCCAGCAGTTACTCTGGGGAATCCGACTATGGCTACACCTTC. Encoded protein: CASSYSGESDYGYTF.

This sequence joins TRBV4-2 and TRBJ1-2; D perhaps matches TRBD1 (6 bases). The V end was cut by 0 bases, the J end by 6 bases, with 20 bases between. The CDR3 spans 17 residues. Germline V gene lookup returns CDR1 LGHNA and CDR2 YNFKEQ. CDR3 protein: CASSQENTRGHPNGYTF. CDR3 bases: TGTGCCAGCAGCCAAGAAAATACCCGGGGGCACCCTAATGGCTACACCTTC.

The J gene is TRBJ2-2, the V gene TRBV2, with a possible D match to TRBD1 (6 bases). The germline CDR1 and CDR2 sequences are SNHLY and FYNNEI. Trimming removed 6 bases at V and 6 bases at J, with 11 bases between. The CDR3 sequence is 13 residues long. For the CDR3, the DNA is TGTGCCAGCAGAGAACAGGGCCCCGGGGAGCTGTTTTTT. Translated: CASREQGPGELFF.

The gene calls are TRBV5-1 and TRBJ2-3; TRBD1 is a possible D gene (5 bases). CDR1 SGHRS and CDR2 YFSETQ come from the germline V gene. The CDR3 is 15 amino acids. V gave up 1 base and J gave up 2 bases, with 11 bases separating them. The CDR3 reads CASSLNAGYTDTQYF. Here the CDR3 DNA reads TGCGCCAGCAGCTTGAATGCAGGGTACACAGATACGCAGTATTTT.

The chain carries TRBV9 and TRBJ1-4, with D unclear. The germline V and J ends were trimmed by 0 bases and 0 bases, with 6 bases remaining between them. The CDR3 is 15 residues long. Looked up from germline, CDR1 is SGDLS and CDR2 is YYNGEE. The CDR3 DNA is TGTGCCAGCAGCGTAGGCCGGTCAACTAATGAAAAACTGTTTTTT. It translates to CASSVGRSTNEKLFF.

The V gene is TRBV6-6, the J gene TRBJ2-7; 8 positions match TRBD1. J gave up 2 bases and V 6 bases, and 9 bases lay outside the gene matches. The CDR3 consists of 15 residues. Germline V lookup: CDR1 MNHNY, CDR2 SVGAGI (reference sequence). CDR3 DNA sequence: TGTGCCAGCAGCCCCCCGACAGGGGTGGCCTACGAGCAGTACTTC. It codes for CASSPPTGVAYEQYF.

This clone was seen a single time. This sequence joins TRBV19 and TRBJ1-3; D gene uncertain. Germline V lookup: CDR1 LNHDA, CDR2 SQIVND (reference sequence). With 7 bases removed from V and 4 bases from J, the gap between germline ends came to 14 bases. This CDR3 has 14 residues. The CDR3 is CASKDTRAGNTIYF. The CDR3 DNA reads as TGTGCCAGTAAAGATACAAGGGCCGGAAACACCATATATTTT.

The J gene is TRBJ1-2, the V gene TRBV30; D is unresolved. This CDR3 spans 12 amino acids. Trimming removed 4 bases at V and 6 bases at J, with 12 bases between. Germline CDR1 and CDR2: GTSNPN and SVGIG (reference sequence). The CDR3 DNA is TGTGCCTGGATTTCGTCAGGCAATGGCTACACCTTC. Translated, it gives CAWISSGNGYTF.